The present T cell receptor beta chain was sequenced within a study of graft-versus-host responses after intestinal transplantation. Repertoires were generated with immunoSEQ multiplex PCR, while TCRdb's copy carries only in-frame clones and drops some. The table includes 75,000 to 100,000 clones, 75% to 90% detected once. The J segment lost 2 bases and the V segment lost 5 bases, leaving 5 bases of the junction unmatched. CDR1 is SGHNT, CDR2 YYREEE, per germline (reference sequence). The CDR3 has 15 residues. In regard to this clone: Its antigen is as yet unknown.

Whole-study results and caveats: Detection of GvH clones occurred in recipient marrow, and some had their first appearance in ileum or blood.

V gene TRBV5-4 combines with J gene TRBJ2-1, with TRBD2 matching 9 bases. The sequencing here drew on unstimulated CD8+ T cells sorted from spleen or lymph node cells, taken before intestinal transplant. The sequence came from a human donor who received an intestinal transplant. The CDR3 reads CASRPSGEAYNEQFF. CDR3 coding DNA: TGTGCCAGCAGGCCTAGCGGGGAGGCCTACAATGAGCAGTTCTTC.